This TCR beta chain was recorded in a study of T cell responses to AZD1222 COVID-19 vaccine. Germline assignment: CDR1 LNHDA and CDR2 SQIVND (reference sequence). V dropped 4 bases and J dropped 5; count of bases not matched to a gene: 7. The CDR3 spans 14 residues. Sequenced by immunoSEQ multiplex PCR; TCRdb stores in-frame clones only, minus some. The data show about 130,000 clones, around 90% seen once. Second-dose schedules of about 4 or about 12 weeks were combined. This specimen consisted of peripheral blood, obtained 28 days after the second AZD1222 dose. This chain connects TRBV19 to TRBJ1-1, with TRBD1 matching 7 bases. This TCR came from an adult who received the AZD1222 COVID-19 vaccine. As DNA, the CDR3 is TGTGCCAGTAGTAACGTGCAGGGGGGGACTGAAGCTTTCTTT. Protein product: CASSNVQGGTEAFF.